A selection of T cell receptor beta chains follows, all from one sample in a study of CD8 T cells in Susac syndrome. TCRdb recomputed calls from the immunoSEQ multiplex PCR reads with MiXCR, one row per CDR3 protein. There are about 120,000 distinct CDR3 sequences in the sample; around 94% occur only once, and 0.095% to 0.1% lies in the top ten. Material for sequencing was CD4+ T cells from PBMCs. Source of these receptors: a human donor in good health. Each CDR3 is given with its conserved first and last residue. Each record gives: CDR3 DNA, CDR3 protein, J gene, clone size, D gene, V gene. D genes are given only for firm matches. Rows give clone size only sometimes, using once, few, many, or a class for an expanded clone.

TGTGCCAGTAAGGCGGGCGCCATCTACAATGAGCAGTTCTTC CASKAGAIYNEQFF TRBJ2-1 . . TRBV19
TGTGCGTGCGGGCTAGCGGGAGTGGATGGTACAGATACGCAGTATTTT CACGLAGVDGTDTQYF TRBJ2-3 . TRBD2 TRBV5-4
TGCAGTGCTAGGATGGTCGATTATGGCTACACTTTC CSARMVDYGYTF TRBJ1-2 . . TRBV20-1
TGCGCCACCACCAGAACAAGGGGAGAACCTGAAGCTTTCTTT CATTRTRGEPEAFF TRBJ1-1 . . TRBV4-1
TGTGCCAGCAGACGGGGACAGGGGGGGGATACGCAGTATTTT CASRRGQGGDTQYF TRBJ2-3 . TRBD1 TRBV12-3/TRBV12-4
TGTGCCGCAGGGGGCGGTTTAATTCAGTACTTC CAAGGGLIQYF TRBJ2-4 . TRBD1 TRBV12-3/TRBV12-4
TGTGCCAGTACCTGGACTAGCGGGAGTAACGAGCAGTTCTTC CASTWTSGSNEQFF TRBJ2-1 . TRBD2 TRBV19
TGCGCCAGCGCACCTAAGGAGACGAACACTGAAGCTTTCTTT CASAPKETNTEAFF TRBJ1-1 . . TRBV23-1
TGTGCCAGCAGTTCCAGGGTGTGGAATCAGCCCCAGCATTTT CASSSRVWNQPQHF TRBJ1-5 few . TRBV6-2/TRBV6-3
TGTGCCAGCAGCCGGGACAGGGGCTACGAGCAGTACTTC CASSRDRGYEQYF TRBJ2-7 few TRBD1 TRBV5-6
TGTGCCAGCAGCCAAGGCGCTAGTAAAGAGACCCAGTACTTC CASSQGASKETQYF TRBJ2-5 . . TRBV3-1
TGCAGTGCTAGAGGGACTTTATACGAGCAGTACTTC CSARGTLYEQYF TRBJ2-7 . . TRBV20-1
TGTGCCAGCAGCCTCGACGCTGAAGCTTTCTTT CASSLDAEAFF TRBJ1-1 . . TRBV3-1
TGTGCCAGCAGCCAAGATGGGACAGGGGGCAGGAGTGGCTACACCTTC CASSQDGTGGRSGYTF TRBJ1-2 . TRBD1 TRBV3-1
TGCAGTGCTAGACTCACCGGGACTAGCTGGCATGAGCAGTTCTTC CSARLTGTSWHEQFF TRBJ2-1 . TRBD2 TRBV20-1
TGTGCCAGCACCCTTAAAAGGGGTTATGGTGAAAAACTGTTTTTT CASTLKRGYGEKLFF TRBJ1-4 . . TRBV7-8
TGCAGTGCTAGTAGCACAGATACGCAGTATTTT CSASSTDTQYF TRBJ2-3 once . TRBV20-1
TGTGCCAGCAGCCGGGACAGGGGATCCGGGGCCAACGTCCTGACTTTC CASSRDRGSGANVLTF TRBJ2-6 . TRBD1 TRBV7-3
TGTGCCAGCAGCTTAGCGGGCCAGCTCACCGGGGAGCTGTTTTTT CASSLAGQLTGELFF TRBJ2-2 . . TRBV7-2
TGTGCCAGCTCACCAATTGCAGGGACCTACAATGAGCAGTTCTTC CASSPIAGTYNEQFF TRBJ2-1 . . TRBV18
TGTGCCAGCAGCTTAATATCCCCGGGAGGATACGAGCAGTACTTC CASSLISPGGYEQYF TRBJ2-7 . TRBD2 TRBV7-3
TGCAGCGTTGAAAGGTCTGGGACAGGGATCTACGAGCAGTACTTC CSVERSGTGIYEQYF TRBJ2-7 . TRBD1 TRBV29-1
TGTGCCAGCAGTCAGGAGATTCAGGGCACAGATACGCAGTATTTT CASSQEIQGTDTQYF TRBJ2-3 . . TRBV6-5
TGTGCCAGTAGTATCGTTTGGGACTGGGGGAAAGAGACCCAGTACTTC CASSIVWDWGKETQYF TRBJ2-5 . . TRBV19
TGTGCCTTCTCTATGAGGGTAGCGGGGGTCACAGATACGCAGTATTTT CAFSMRVAGVTDTQYF TRBJ2-3 . TRBD2 TRBV30
TGTGCCAGCAGCTTAGGAGCAGGGGGGGGTGTTGAAGCTTTCTTT CASSLGAGGGVEAFF TRBJ1-1 once TRBD1 TRBV7-9
TGTGCCACCAGTGAATGGACAGGGGGCCGGACCGGGGAGCTGTTTTTT CATSEWTGGRTGELFF TRBJ2-2 . TRBD1 TRBV24-1
TGTGCCTCCCGGAAGGGGGGAGTCGATCACGAGCAGTACTTC CASRKGGVDHEQYF TRBJ2-7 . . TRBV2
TGTGCCAGCAGCCCAGGGACTAGCGGGCCGAGCACAGATACGCAGTATTTT CASSPGTSGPSTDTQYF TRBJ2-3 . TRBD2 TRBV6-1
TGTGCCAGCTCACCAGCGGCGGGAGAGGAGACCCAGTACTTC CASSPAAGEETQYF TRBJ2-5 . TRBD2 TRBV18
TGCAGTGCTAGATCGCCCGGGACTAGCAGGTACAATGAGCAGTTCTTC CSARSPGTSRYNEQFF TRBJ2-1 . TRBD2 TRBV20-1
TGTGCCTGGAGTGTAGGTGGGACAGCCTACGAGCAGTACTTC CAWSVGGTAYEQYF TRBJ2-7 . TRBD1 TRBV30
TGTGCCAGCAGCTCGGACAGAAATCAGCCCCAGCATTTT CASSSDRNQPQHF TRBJ1-5 few . TRBV7-9
TGTGCCAGCAGTGAAAGGAACTGGAATGAGCAGTTCTTC CASSERNWNEQFF TRBJ2-1 . . TRBV25-1
TGTGCCACCAGTGATAACGTACAGGGAACTCACGAGCAGTACTTC CATSDNVQGTHEQYF TRBJ2-7 once . TRBV24-1
TGCGCCAGCGTTACAGGGGGGGGTACAGATACGCAGTATTTT CASVTGGGTDTQYF TRBJ2-3 . . TRBV23-1
TGTGCCAGCAGTGAAGGTTGGGACTATAATTCACCCCTCCACTTT CASSEGWDYNSPLHF TRBJ1-6 . . TRBV6-1
TGTGCCAGCAGTTCCGGGACTATGAACACCGGGGAGCTGTTTTTT CASSSGTMNTGELFF TRBJ2-2 once TRBD2 TRBV2
TGTGCCAGTAGTATCCGTCTCTCTGGGGCCAACGTCCTGACTTTC CASSIRLSGANVLTF TRBJ2-6 . . TRBV19
TGTGCCACCAGCCCCCGTGGGTACCAAGAGACCCAGTACTTC CATSPRGYQETQYF TRBJ2-5 once . TRBV15
TGTGCCAGCAGAGGTTTACAGGCCTCCTACGAGCAGTACTTC CASRGLQASYEQYF TRBJ2-7 . . TRBV2
TGTGCCATCAGTCTACAGGGGGAAGATGGCTACACCTTC CAISLQGEDGYTF TRBJ1-2 once TRBD1 TRBV10-3
TGCAGCGTTGGAGGGCGTCCGTTGGATACGCAGTATTTT CSVGGRPLDTQYF TRBJ2-3 few . TRBV29-1
TGTGCCAGCAGCCCGGGACAGGGGGCTCAGGAGCAGTACTTC CASSPGQGAQEQYF TRBJ2-7 once TRBD1 TRBV7-3